This note documents a single TCR beta chain sequence. The source of the sample is a study of T-cell reconstitution after alpha-beta-depleted transplantation in children. Unique molecular identifiers were incorporated during preparation of the TCRbeta library. TCRdb called the PCR reads again in MiXCR, with one record for every CDR3 protein. The sample lists about 500,000 distinct CDR3 sequences, around a third occurring once. This specimen was PBMCs from the stem cell graft donor, taken from the stem cell graft. The clonotype comes from a human donor who donated a stem cell graft to a child with aplastic anemia.

CDR3 in amino acids: CASSRGRAGVTGELFF. In nucleotides, the CDR3 is TGCGCCAGCAGCCGGGGTCGGGCGGGAGTCACCGGGGAGCTGTTTTTT. The J gene is TRBJ2-2, the V gene TRBV4-3; 7 positions match TRBD2. The CDR3 spans 16 residues. The germline V gene has CDR1 LGHNA and CDR2 YSLEER. The V and J ends lost 4 bases and 4 bases, in that order; junction bases with no gene match: 9.